The present entry profiles one TCR beta chain with its context. These data belong to a study of patients and donors after allogeneic stem cell transplantation. Unmatched junction bases numbered 15, after V lost 3 bases and J lost 9 bases. The germline gives CDR1 MDHEN, CDR2 SYDVKM. The CDR3 consists of 17 residues. MiXCR, run by TCRdb on the RT-PCR reads, gives a single entry per CDR3 protein. This table has 20,000 to 25,000 distinct CDR3 sequences, around 29% appearing once. The sequenced material came from blood, either unsorted or a sorted T cell fraction (not recorded which). The chain links TRBV28 to TRBJ2-1; 9 positions agree with TRBD2. This TCR was sampled from a human donor who was either an allogeneic HSCT recipient or a stem cell or donor lymphocyte infusion donor (not recorded which). It is not recorded whose cells these are; they may come from a transplant donor. The CDR3: CASSFPLGGGVITEQFF. The CDR3 DNA follows: TGTGCCAGCAGTTTCCCCCTAGGCGGGGGGGTTATAACTGAGCAGTTCTTC.